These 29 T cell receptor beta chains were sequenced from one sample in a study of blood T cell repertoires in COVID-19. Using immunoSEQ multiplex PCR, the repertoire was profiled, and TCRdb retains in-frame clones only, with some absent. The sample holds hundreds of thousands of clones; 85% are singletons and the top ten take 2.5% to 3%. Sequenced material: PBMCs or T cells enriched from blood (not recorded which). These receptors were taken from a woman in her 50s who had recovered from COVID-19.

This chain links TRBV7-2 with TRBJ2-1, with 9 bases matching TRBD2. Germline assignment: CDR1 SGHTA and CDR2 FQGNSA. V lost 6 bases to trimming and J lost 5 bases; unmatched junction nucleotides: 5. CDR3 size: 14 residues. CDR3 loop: CASRTSGTHNEQFF. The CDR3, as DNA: TGTGCCAGCAGGACTAGCGGCACCCACAATGAGCAGTTCTTC.

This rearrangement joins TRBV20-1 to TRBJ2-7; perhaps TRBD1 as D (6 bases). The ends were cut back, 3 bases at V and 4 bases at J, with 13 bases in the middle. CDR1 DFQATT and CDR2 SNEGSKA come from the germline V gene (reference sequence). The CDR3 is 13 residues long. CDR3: CSASTGNSYEQYF. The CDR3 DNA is TGCAGTGCTAGTACAGGGAATTCTTACGAGCAGTACTTC.

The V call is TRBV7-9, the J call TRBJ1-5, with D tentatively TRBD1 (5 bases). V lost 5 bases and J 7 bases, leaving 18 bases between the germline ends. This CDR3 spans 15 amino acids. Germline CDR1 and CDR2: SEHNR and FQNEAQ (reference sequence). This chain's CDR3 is CASSNGVGGLQPQHF. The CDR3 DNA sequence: TGTGCCAGCAGCAATGGGGTGGGGGGATTACAGCCCCAGCATTTT.

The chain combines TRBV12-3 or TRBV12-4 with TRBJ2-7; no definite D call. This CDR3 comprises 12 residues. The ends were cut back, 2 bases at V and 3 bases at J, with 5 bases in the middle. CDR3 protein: CASSLYSYEQYF. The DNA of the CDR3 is TGTGCCAGCAGTTTATACAGCTACGAGCAGTACTTC.

Here the CDR3 DNA reads TGCGCCAGCAGGCGGGACAGTCCGAATGAAAAACTGTTTTTT. Translating gives CASRRDSPNEKLFF. V gene TRBV10-2 combines with J gene TRBJ1-4; the match to TRBD1 covers 7 bases. Germline V gene sequence: CDR1 WSHSY, CDR2 SAAADI. The CDR3 covers 14 residues. Trimming removed 6 bases from V and 5 bases from J; junction bases left unmatched: 6.

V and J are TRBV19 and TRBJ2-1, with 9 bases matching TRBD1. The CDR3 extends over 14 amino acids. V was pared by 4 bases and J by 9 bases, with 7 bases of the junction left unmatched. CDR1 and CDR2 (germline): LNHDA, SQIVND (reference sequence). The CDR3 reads CASSTLTGGLEQFF. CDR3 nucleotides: TGTGCCAGTAGTACACTAACAGGGGGCCTTGAGCAGTTCTTC.

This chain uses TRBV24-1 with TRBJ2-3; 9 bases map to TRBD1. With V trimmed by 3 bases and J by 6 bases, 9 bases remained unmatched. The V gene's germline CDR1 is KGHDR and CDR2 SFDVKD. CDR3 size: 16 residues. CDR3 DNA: TGTGCCACCAGTGATCGCCGACAGGGGACAGGGGATACGCAGTATTTT. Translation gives CATSDRRQGTGDTQYF.

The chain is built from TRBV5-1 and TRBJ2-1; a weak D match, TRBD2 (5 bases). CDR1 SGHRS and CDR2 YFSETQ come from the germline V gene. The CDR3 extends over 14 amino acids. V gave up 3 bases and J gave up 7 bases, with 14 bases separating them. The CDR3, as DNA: TGCGCCAGCAGCTCGTTCTCGGGATGGAATGAGCAGTTCTTC. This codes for CASSSFSGWNEQFF.

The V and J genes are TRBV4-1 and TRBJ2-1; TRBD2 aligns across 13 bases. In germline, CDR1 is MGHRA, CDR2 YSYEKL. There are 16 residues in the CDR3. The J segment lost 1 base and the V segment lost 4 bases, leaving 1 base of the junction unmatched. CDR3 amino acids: CASSPGLAGSYNEQFF. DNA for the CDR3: TGCGCCAGCAGCCCGGGACTAGCGGGATCCTACAATGAGCAGTTCTTC.

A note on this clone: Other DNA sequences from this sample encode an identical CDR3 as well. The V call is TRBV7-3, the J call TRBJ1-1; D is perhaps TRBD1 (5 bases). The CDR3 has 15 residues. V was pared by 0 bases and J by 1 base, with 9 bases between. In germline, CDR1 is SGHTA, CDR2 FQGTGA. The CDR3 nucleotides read TGTGCCAGCAGCTTAACCGGTCAGGGGAACACTGAAGCTTTCTTT. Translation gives CASSLTGQGNTEAFF.

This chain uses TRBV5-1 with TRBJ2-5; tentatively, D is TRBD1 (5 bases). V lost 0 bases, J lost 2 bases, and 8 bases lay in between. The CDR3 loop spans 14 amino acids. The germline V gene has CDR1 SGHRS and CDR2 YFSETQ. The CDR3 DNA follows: TGCGCCAGCAGCTTGGAGGGGATACAAGAGACCCAGTACTTC. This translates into CASSLEGIQETQYF.

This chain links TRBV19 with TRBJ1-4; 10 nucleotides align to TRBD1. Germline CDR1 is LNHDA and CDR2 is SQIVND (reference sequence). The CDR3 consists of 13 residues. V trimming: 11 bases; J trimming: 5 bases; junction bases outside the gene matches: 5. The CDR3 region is CAGPGQGNEKLFF. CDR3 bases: TGTGCCGGACCGGGACAGGGGAATGAAAAACTGTTTTTT.

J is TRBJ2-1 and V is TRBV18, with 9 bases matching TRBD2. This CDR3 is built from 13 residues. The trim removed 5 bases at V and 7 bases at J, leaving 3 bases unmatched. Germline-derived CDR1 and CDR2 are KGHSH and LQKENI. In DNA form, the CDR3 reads TGTGCCAGCTCATTCGCGGGGGGGAATGAGCAGTTCTTC. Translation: CASSFAGGNEQFF.

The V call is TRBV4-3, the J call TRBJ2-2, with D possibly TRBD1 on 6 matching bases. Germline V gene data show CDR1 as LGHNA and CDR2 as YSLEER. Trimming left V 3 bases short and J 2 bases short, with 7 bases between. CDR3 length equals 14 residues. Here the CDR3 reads CASSQGHNTGELFF. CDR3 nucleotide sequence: TGCGCCAGCAGCCAGGGACATAACACCGGGGAGCTGTTTTTT.

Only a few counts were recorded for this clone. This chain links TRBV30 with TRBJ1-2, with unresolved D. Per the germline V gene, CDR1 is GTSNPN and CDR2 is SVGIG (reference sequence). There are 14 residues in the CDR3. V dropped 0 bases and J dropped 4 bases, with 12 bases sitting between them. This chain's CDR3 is CAWSVLRGTYGYTF. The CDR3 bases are TGTGCCTGGAGTGTACTGCGGGGAACCTATGGCTACACCTTC.

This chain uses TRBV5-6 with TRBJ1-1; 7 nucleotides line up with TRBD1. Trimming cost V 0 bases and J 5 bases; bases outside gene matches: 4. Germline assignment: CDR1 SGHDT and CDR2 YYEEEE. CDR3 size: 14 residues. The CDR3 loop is CASSLATGVTEAFF. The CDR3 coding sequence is TGTGCCAGCAGCTTGGCCACAGGGGTGACTGAAGCTTTCTTT.

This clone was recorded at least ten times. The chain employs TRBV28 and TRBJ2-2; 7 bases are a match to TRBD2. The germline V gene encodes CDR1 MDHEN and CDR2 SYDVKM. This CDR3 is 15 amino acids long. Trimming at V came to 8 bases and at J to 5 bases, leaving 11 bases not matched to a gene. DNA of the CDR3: TGTGCCAGCGCTACCGGGACTATGGCAACCGGGGAGCTGTTTTTT. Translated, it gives CASATGTMATGELFF.

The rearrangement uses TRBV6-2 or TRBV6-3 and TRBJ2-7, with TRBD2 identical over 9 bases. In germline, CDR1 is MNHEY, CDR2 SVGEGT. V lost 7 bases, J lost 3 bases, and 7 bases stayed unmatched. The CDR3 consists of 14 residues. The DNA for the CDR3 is TGTGCCAGCAACCCTAGCGGGACCCGCTACGAGCAGTACTTC. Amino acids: CASNPSGTRYEQYF.

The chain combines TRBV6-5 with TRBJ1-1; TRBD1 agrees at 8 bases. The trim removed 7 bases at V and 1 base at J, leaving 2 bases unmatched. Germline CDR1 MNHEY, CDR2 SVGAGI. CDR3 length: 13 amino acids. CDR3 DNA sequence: TGTGCCAGCATAGACAGGGGGAACACTGAAGCTTTCTTT. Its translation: CASIDRGNTEAFF.

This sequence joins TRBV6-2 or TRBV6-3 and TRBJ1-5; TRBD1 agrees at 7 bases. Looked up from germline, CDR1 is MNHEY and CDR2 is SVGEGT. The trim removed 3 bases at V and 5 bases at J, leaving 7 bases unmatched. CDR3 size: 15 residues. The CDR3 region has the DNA TGTGCCAGCAGTTATTCAAGGGGGCGAGATCAGCCCCAGCATTTT. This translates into CASSYSRGRDQPQHF.

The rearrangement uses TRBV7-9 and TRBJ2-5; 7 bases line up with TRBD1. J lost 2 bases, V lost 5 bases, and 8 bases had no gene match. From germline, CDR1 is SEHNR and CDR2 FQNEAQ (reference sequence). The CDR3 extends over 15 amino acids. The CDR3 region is CASSRRDSKQETQYF. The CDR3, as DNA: TGTGCCAGCAGCCGCCGGGACAGTAAACAAGAGACCCAGTACTTC. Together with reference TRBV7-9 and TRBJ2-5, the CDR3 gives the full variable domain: DTGVSQNPRHKITKRGQNVTFRCDPISEHNRLYWYRQTLGQGPEFLTYFQNEAQLEKSRLLSDRFSAERPKGSFSTLEIQRTEQGDSAMYLCASSRRDSKQETQYFGPGTRLLVL.

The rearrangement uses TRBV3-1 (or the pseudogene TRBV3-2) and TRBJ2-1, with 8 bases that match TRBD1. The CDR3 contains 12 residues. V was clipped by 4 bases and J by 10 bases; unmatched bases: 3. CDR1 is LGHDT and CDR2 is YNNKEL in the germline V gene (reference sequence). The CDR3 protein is CASSPRTGEQFF. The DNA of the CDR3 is TGTGCCAGCAGCCCCCGGACAGGGGAGCAGTTCTTC.

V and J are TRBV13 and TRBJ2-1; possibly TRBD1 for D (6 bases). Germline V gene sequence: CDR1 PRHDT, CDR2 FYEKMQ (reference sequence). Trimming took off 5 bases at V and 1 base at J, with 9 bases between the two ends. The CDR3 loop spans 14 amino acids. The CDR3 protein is CASSLQGSYNEQFF. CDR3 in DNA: TGTGCCAGCAGCCTACAGGGTTCCTACAATGAGCAGTTCTTC. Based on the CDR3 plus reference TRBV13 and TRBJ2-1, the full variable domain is AAGVIQSPRHLIKEKRETATLKCYPIPRHDTVYWYQQGPGQDPQFLISFYEKMQSDKGSIPDRFSAQQFSDYHSELNMSSLELGDSALYFCASSLQGSYNEQFFGPGTRLTVL.

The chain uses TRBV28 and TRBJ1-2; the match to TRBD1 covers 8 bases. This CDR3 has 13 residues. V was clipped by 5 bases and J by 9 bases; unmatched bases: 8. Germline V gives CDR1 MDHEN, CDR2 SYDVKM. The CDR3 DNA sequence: TGTGCCAGCAGTCTTTCAGGGGGCGCGAGCTACACCTTC. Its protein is CASSLSGGASYTF.

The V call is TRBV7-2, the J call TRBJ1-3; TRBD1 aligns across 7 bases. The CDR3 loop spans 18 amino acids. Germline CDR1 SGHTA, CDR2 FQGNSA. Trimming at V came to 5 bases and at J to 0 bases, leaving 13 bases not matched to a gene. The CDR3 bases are TGTGCCAGCAGCCCAGCCAGGCTGGGACAGTACTCTGGAAACACCATATATTTT. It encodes CASSPARLGQYSGNTIYF.

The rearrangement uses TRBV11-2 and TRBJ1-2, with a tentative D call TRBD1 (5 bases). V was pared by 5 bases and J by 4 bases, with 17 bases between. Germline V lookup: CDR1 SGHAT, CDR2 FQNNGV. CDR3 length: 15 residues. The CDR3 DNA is TGTGCCAGCAGCGCTGACAGACGACGTGGCTATGGCTACACCTTC. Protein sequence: CASSADRRRGYGYTF.

The CDR3 sequence is CASAPRRGIGYTF. The CDR3 DNA is TGCGCCAGCGCGCCCCGCCGAGGGATTGGCTACACCTTC. The chain combines TRBV5-1 with TRBJ1-2; D uncertain. V dropped 7 bases and J dropped 7 bases, with 17 bases sitting between them. The CDR3 contains 13 residues. Germline loops: CDR1 SGHRS, CDR2 YFSETQ.

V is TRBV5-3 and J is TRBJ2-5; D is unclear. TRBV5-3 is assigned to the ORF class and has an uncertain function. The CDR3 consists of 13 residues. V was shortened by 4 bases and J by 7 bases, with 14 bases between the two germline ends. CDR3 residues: CARSGNHRVTQYF. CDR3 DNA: TGTGCCAGAAGCGGAAATCATCGGGTGACCCAGTACTTC.

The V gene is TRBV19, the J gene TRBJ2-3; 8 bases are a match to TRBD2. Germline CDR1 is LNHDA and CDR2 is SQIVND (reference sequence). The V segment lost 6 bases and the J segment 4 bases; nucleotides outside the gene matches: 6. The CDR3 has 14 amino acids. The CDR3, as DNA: TGTGCCAGTAGCACGACTAGCGCCGCAGATACGCAGTATTTT. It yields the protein CASSTTSAADTQYF.